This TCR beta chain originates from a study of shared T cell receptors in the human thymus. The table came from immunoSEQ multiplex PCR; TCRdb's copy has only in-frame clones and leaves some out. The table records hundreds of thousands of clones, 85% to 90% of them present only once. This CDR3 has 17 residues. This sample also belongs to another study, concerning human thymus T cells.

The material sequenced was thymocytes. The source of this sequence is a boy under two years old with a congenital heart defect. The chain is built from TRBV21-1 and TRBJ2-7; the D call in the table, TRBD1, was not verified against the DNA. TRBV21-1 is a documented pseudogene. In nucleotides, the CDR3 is TGTGCCAGCAGCCCACGGCCTGGACAGGGGGCAGGTTACGAGCAGTACTTC. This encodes CASSPRPGQGAGYEQYF.